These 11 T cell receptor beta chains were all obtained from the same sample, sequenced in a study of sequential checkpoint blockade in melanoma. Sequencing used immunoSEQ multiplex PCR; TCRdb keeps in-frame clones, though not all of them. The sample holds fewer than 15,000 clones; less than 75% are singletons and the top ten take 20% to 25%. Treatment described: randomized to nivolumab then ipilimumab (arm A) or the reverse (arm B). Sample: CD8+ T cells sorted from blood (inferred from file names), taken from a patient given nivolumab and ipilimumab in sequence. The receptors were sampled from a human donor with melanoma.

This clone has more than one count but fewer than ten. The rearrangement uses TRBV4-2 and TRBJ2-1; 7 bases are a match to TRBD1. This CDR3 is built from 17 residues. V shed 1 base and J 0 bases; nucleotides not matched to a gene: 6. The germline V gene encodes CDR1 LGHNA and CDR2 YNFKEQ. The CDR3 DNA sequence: TGTGCCAGCAGCCAAGTCCCGGGGACAGCCTCCTACAATGAGCAGTTCTTC. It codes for CASSQVPGTASYNEQFF.

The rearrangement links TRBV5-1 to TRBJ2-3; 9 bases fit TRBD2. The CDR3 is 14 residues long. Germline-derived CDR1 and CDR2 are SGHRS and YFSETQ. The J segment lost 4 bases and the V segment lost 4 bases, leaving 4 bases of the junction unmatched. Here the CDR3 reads CASSAGGVSDTQYF. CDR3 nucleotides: TGCGCCAGCAGCGCGGGGGGGGTGTCAGATACGCAGTATTTT.

CDR3 amino acids: CASSVSTSLLEQYF. CDR3 coding DNA: TGTGCCAGCAGTGTTTCTACGTCCCTCCTGGAGCAGTACTTC. This chain uses TRBV2 with TRBJ2-7, with unresolved D. V gave up 4 bases and J gave up 7 bases, with 17 bases separating them. Germline values: CDR1 SNHLY, CDR2 FYNNEI. The CDR3 covers 14 residues.

The CDR3 DNA is TGTGCCAGTACCCCTGGACTTTCCACCTTAGAGACCCAGTACTTC. It codes for CASTPGLSTLETQYF. This chain joins TRBV19 and TRBJ2-5; TRBD2 might be the D (5 bases). The CDR3 is made up of 15 amino acids. The germline V gene encodes CDR1 LNHDA and CDR2 SQIVND (reference sequence). Trimming removed 7 bases from V and 4 bases from J, with 19 bases in between.

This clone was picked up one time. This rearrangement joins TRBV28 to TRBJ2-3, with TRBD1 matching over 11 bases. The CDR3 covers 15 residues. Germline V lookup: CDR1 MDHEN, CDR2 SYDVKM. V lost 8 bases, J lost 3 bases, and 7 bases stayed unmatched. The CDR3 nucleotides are TGTGCCAGCTCCTTGGACAGGGGGCTGACAGATACGCAGTATTTT. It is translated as CASSLDRGLTDTQYF. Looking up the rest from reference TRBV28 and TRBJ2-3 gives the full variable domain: DVKVTQSSRYLVKRTGEKVFLECVQDMDHENMFWYRQDPGLGLRLIYFSYDVKMKEKGDIPEGYSVSREKKERFSLILESASTNQTSMYLCASSLDRGLTDTQYFGPGTRLTVL.

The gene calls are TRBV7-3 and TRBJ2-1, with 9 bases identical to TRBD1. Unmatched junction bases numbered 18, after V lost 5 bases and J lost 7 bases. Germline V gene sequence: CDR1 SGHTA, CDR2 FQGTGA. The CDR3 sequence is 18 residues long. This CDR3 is CASSTHFRGTGILNEQFF. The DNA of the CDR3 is TGTGCCAGCAGCACCCACTTTCGGGGGACAGGGATTCTTAATGAGCAGTTCTTC.

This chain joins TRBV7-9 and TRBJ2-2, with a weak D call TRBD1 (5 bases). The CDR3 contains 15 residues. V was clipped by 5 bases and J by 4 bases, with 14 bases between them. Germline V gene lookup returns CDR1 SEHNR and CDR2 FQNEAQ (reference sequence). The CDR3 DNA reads TGTGCCAGCAGCCCCGCGGACCAGGGCACCGGGGAGCTGTTTTTT. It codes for CASSPADQGTGELFF. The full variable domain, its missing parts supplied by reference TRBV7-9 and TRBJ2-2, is DTGVSQNPRHKITKRGQNVTFRCDPISEHNRLYWYRQTLGQGPEFLTYFQNEAQLEKSRLLSDRFSAERPKGSFSTLEIQRTEQGDSAMYLCASSPADQGTGELFFGEGSRLTVL.

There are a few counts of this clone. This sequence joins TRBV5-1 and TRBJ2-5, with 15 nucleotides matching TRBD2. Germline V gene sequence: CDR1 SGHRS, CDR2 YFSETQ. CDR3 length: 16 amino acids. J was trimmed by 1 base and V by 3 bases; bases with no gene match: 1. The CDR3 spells CASSWTSGRVQETQYF. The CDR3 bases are TGCGCCAGCAGCTGGACTAGCGGGAGGGTCCAAGAGACCCAGTACTTC.

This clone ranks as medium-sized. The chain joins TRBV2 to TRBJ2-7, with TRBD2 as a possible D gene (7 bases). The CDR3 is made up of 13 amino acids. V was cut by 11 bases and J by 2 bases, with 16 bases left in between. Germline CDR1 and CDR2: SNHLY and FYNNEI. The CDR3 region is CALKGGDPYEQYF. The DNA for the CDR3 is TGTGCCCTAAAGGGGGGGGATCCCTACGAGCAGTACTTC.

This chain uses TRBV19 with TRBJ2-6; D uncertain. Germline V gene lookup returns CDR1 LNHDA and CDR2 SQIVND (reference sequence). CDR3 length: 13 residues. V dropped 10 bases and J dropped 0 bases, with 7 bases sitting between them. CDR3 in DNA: TGTGCCACCTCCCTCTCTGGGGCCAACGTCCTGACTTTC. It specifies CATSLSGANVLTF.

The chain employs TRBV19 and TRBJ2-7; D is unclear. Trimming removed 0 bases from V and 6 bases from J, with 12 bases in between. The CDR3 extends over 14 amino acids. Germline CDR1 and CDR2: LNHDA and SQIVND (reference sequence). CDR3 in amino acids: CASSIDQEIIEQYF. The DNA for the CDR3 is TGTGCCAGTAGTATAGATCAAGAGATTATCGAGCAGTACTTC.